The rows below give T cell receptor beta chains drawn from one sample of a study of human T cells and chemical hapten exposure. TCRdb re-analysed the RACE reads in MiXCR, keeping a single row per CDR3 protein. This table holds around 380,000 distinct CDR3 sequences, approximately 5.1% found once. The material was whole blood, obtained in connection with sensitization to the hapten diphenylcyclopropenone (DPC). The receptors come from a woman aged 45-59 years with alopecia areata. Some clones in this sample may be carry-over from other donors' samples. Both conserved end residues are part of each CDR3. The D gene is left open where the match is weak. Size tells how often a clone was seen (once, few, many) or the class of an expanded clone, and some rows leave it out.

j_call: TRBJ1-1
d_call: TRBD1
cdr3_length: 13
clone_size: few
v_call: TRBV29-1
cdr3_nt: TGCAGCTCCCGGGACAGGGTGTACACTGAAGCTTTCTTT
cdr3_aa: CSSRDRVYTEAFF

j_call: TRBJ2-1
d_call: -
cdr3_length: 13
clone_size: few
v_call: TRBV27
cdr3_nt: TGTGCCAGCAGTTGGCAGGGAAGCGATGAGCAGTTCTTC
cdr3_aa: CASSWQGSDEQFF

j_call: TRBJ2-3
d_call: -
cdr3_length: 14
clone_size: few
v_call: TRBV7-9
cdr3_nt: TGTGCCAGCAGCCCCCCCTTTCGAGAAGATACGCAGTATTTT
cdr3_aa: CASSPPFREDTQYF

j_call: TRBJ1-5
d_call: TRBD1
cdr3_length: 14
clone_size: many
v_call: TRBV7-2
cdr3_nt: TGTGCCAGCAGCTTAGAGACAGGGCCGAAGCCCCAGCATTTT
cdr3_aa: CASSLETGPKPQHF

j_call: TRBJ2-1
d_call: TRBD2
cdr3_length: 16
clone_size: many
v_call: TRBV12-5
cdr3_nt: TGTGCTAGTGGTTTGGGACTAGCGGGGGCCTACAATGAGCAGTTCTTC
cdr3_aa: CASGLGLAGAYNEQFF

j_call: TRBJ1-6
d_call: -
cdr3_length: 13
clone_size: -
v_call: TRBV6-1
cdr3_nt: TGTGCCAGCGAATTAGATCAGGGGTCACCCCTCCACTTT
cdr3_aa: CASELDQGSPLHF

j_call: TRBJ2-7
d_call: -
cdr3_length: 14
clone_size: many
v_call: TRBV11-2
cdr3_nt: TGTGCCAGCAGCTTAGATCAGGGATACTACGAGCAGTACTTC
cdr3_aa: CASSLDQGYYEQYF

j_call: TRBJ1-2
d_call: -
cdr3_length: 13
clone_size: many
v_call: TRBV9
cdr3_nt: TGTGCCAGCAGCGTCGAAGATAACTATGGCTACACCTTC
cdr3_aa: CASSVEDNYGYTF

j_call: TRBJ2-1
d_call: TRBD2
cdr3_length: 16
clone_size: many
v_call: TRBV7-8
cdr3_nt: TGTGCCAGCAGCTTAGCGGGAGCGGGAGTCTACAATGAGCAGTTCTTC
cdr3_aa: CASSLAGAGVYNEQFF

j_call: TRBJ1-5
d_call: -
cdr3_length: 15
clone_size: few
v_call: TRBV5-5
cdr3_nt: TGTGCCAGCAGCTTGGCGGCAGGGGTTAATCAGCCCCAGCATTTT
cdr3_aa: CASSLAAGVNQPQHF

j_call: TRBJ1-4
d_call: TRBD1
cdr3_length: 13
clone_size: many
v_call: TRBV5-1
cdr3_nt: TGCGCCAGCGCGTCAGGGGGCGGTGAAAAACTGTTTTTT
cdr3_aa: CASASGGGEKLFF

j_call: TRBJ1-2
d_call: -
cdr3_length: 16
clone_size: many
v_call: TRBV4-2
cdr3_nt: TGTGCCAGCAGCCAAGCCCGGCGGGGGGCTGACTATGGCTACACCTTC
cdr3_aa: CASSQARRGADYGYTF

j_call: TRBJ1-5
d_call: -
cdr3_length: 15
clone_size: few
v_call: TRBV5-5
cdr3_nt: TGTGCCAGCAGCTTGGGACGGCTTAGCAATCAGCCCCAGCATTTT
cdr3_aa: CASSLGRLSNQPQHF

j_call: TRBJ2-1
d_call: -
cdr3_length: 15
clone_size: many
v_call: TRBV28
cdr3_nt: TGTGCCAGCAGCCCCAGACAGGTCTCCTACAATGAGCAGTTCTTC
cdr3_aa: CASSPRQVSYNEQFF

j_call: TRBJ2-5
d_call: -
cdr3_length: 15
clone_size: -
v_call: TRBV27
cdr3_nt: TGTGCCAGCAGCCACCAGGGGATCCCACAAGAGACCCAGTACTTC
cdr3_aa: CASSHQGIPQETQYF

j_call: TRBJ2-6
d_call: -
cdr3_length: 16
clone_size: few
v_call: TRBV28
cdr3_nt: TGTGCCAGCAGTTTAGGACCTCCGTCTGGGGCCAACGTCCTGACTTTC
cdr3_aa: CASSLGPPSGANVLTF

j_call: TRBJ1-6
d_call: -
cdr3_length: 18
clone_size: -
v_call: TRBV20-1
cdr3_nt: TGCAGTGCTCTAACCGAAAACAGAGGGGGAGAGTTTAATTCACCCCTCCACTTT
cdr3_aa: CSALTENRGGEFNSPLHF

j_call: TRBJ2-2
d_call: -
cdr3_length: 14
clone_size: -
v_call: TRBV2
cdr3_nt: TGTGCCAGCAGAAAAGGGACACTCACCGGGGAGCTGTTTTTT
cdr3_aa: CASRKGTLTGELFF

j_call: TRBJ1-4
d_call: -
cdr3_length: 13
clone_size: many
v_call: TRBV5-1
cdr3_nt: TGCGCCAGCAGCTCCGTACTAGGGGAAAAACTGTTTTTT
cdr3_aa: CASSSVLGEKLFF

j_call: TRBJ1-1
d_call: -
cdr3_length: 14
clone_size: many
v_call: TRBV28
cdr3_nt: TGTGCCAGCAGTTTTGGAGGCGGAGGCACTGAAGCTTTCTTT
cdr3_aa: CASSFGGGGTEAFF

j_call: TRBJ1-2
d_call: TRBD1
cdr3_length: 16
clone_size: many
v_call: TRBV4-3
cdr3_nt: TGCGCCAGCAGCCAAGAGGAGGGCCGACAGGGGTATGGCTACACCTTC
cdr3_aa: CASSQEEGRQGYGYTF

j_call: TRBJ1-6
d_call: -
cdr3_length: 15
clone_size: many
v_call: TRBV28
cdr3_nt: TGTGCCAGCAGCTATTCAGGGATCGATAATTCACCCCTCCACTTT
cdr3_aa: CASSYSGIDNSPLHF

j_call: TRBJ1-6
d_call: -
cdr3_length: 14
clone_size: -
v_call: TRBV15
cdr3_nt: TGTGCCACCAGCAGAGATACGAAGGATTCACCCCTCCACTTT
cdr3_aa: CATSRDTKDSPLHF

j_call: TRBJ1-1
d_call: -
cdr3_length: 16
clone_size: -
v_call: TRBV5-1
cdr3_nt: TGCGCCAGCAGCTTGGGGGGCAGGGGCCGAGGCACTGAAGCTTTCTTT
cdr3_aa: CASSLGGRGRGTEAFF

j_call: TRBJ2-5
d_call: -
cdr3_length: 15
clone_size: many
v_call: TRBV11-2
cdr3_nt: TGTGCCAGCAGCCTCGGACCCTACCCGCAGGAGACCCAGTACTTC
cdr3_aa: CASSLGPYPQETQYF

j_call: TRBJ2-7
d_call: -
cdr3_length: 12
clone_size: -
v_call: TRBV4-3
cdr3_nt: TGCGCCAGCAGCCAGGATGACAGGGAGCAGTACTTC
cdr3_aa: CASSQDDREQYF

j_call: TRBJ2-1
d_call: TRBD1
cdr3_length: 15
clone_size: few
v_call: TRBV7-6
cdr3_nt: TGTGCCAGCAGCCTGTGGACAGGTGGTTCGTGGGAGCAGTTCTTC
cdr3_aa: CASSLWTGGSWEQFF

j_call: TRBJ1-2
d_call: -
cdr3_length: 12
clone_size: many
v_call: TRBV18
cdr3_nt: TGTGCCAGCTCAGAAATGGACTATGGCTACACCTTC
cdr3_aa: CASSEMDYGYTF